Listed below are T cell receptor beta chains from one sample, sequenced in a study of identical twins. TCRdb redid the calling of the 5' RACE reads with MiXCR, one entry per CDR3 protein. The sample consists of roughly 750,000 distinct CDR3 sequences, approximately 21% of them appearing once. This sample also belongs to another study, concerning T cells expressing NK-cell markers.

The sequenced material came from PBMCs. All receptors derive from a woman younger than 30 in good health. Both conserved end residues are part of each CDR3. D genes are given only for firm matches. Clone size is given for some rows only: seen once, a few or many times, or a class if the clone is expanded.

V gene: TRBV7-9; D gene: TRBD2; J gene: TRBJ2-3; clone size: .; CDR3 DNA: TGTGCCAGCAGCTTTCCTAGCGGGCGTAAAGATACGCAGTATTTT; CDR3 protein: CASSFPSGRKDTQYF
V gene: TRBV10-3; D gene: .; J gene: TRBJ2-7; clone size: many; CDR3 DNA: TGTGCCATCAGTGTACTCGGGAGTTACGAGCAGTACTTC; CDR3 protein: CAISVLGSYEQYF
V gene: TRBV12-3/TRBV12-4; D gene: TRBD1; J gene: TRBJ1-2; clone size: few; CDR3 DNA: TGTGCCAGCAGTCCCTGGGGACAGGGTGATGGCTACACCTTC; CDR3 protein: CASSPWGQGDGYTF
V gene: TRBV15; D gene: TRBD1; J gene: TRBJ2-2; clone size: .; CDR3 DNA: TGTGCCACCCAGGGAGGACAGGGGAACACCGGGGAGCTGTTTTTT; CDR3 protein: CATQGGQGNTGELFF
V gene: TRBV6-1; D gene: .; J gene: TRBJ2-7; clone size: .; CDR3 DNA: TGTGCCAGCAGCCTCCGTAGACCTCCTTCCTACGAGCAGTACTTC; CDR3 protein: CASSLRRPPSYEQYF
V gene: TRBV29-1; D gene: TRBD2; J gene: TRBJ2-2; clone size: few; CDR3 DNA: TGCGGGAGTCGGGGGGGCCTTACCGGGGAGCTGTTTTTT; CDR3 protein: CGSRGGLTGELFF
V gene: TRBV5-6; D gene: TRBD1; J gene: TRBJ2-3; clone size: .; CDR3 DNA: TGTGCCAGCAGCTTGGGGACAGGGTGGACAGATACGCAGTATTTT; CDR3 protein: CASSLGTGWTDTQYF
V gene: TRBV5-1; D gene: TRBD2; J gene: TRBJ2-3; clone size: .; CDR3 DNA: TGCGCCAGCAGCTCCGGGACTAGCGCGAGCCCAGGAACAGATACGCAGTATTTT; CDR3 protein: CASSSGTSASPGTDTQYF
V gene: TRBV7-9; D gene: .; J gene: TRBJ1-6; clone size: few; CDR3 DNA: TGTGCCAGCAGCTTAGTTCCGGGGTATAATTCACCCCTCCACTTT; CDR3 protein: CASSLVPGYNSPLHF
V gene: TRBV29-1; D gene: TRBD1; J gene: TRBJ2-7; clone size: few; CDR3 DNA: TGCAGCGCTCAACTGACGACAGGGCAGTACGAGCAGTACTTC; CDR3 protein: CSAQLTTGQYEQYF
V gene: TRBV10-3; D gene: TRBD1; J gene: TRBJ2-2; clone size: .; CDR3 DNA: TGTGCCATCAGTGCCGGGACAGTGGGCGGGGAGCTGTTTTTT; CDR3 protein: CAISAGTVGGELFF
V gene: TRBV20-1; D gene: .; J gene: TRBJ2-7; clone size: few; CDR3 DNA: TGCAGTGCTTCCCGGACAGCCAGCTCCTACGAGCAGTACTTC; CDR3 protein: CSASRTASSYEQYF
V gene: TRBV6-1; D gene: .; J gene: TRBJ2-5; clone size: .; CDR3 DNA: TGTGCCAGCACCTTTTGGGACAACCAAGAGACCCAGTACTTC; CDR3 protein: CASTFWDNQETQYF
V gene: TRBV20-1; D gene: .; J gene: TRBJ2-1; clone size: many; CDR3 DNA: TGCAGTGCTAAAGAGGAGAAGGTCGCTCGGTTGCAGTTCTTC; CDR3 protein: CSAKEEKVARLQFF
V gene: TRBV12-3/TRBV12-4; D gene: .; J gene: TRBJ1-1; clone size: .; CDR3 DNA: TGTGCCAGCAAGGAGAATGACTGGGCGGAAAACACTGAAGCTTTCTTT; CDR3 protein: CASKENDWAENTEAFF
V gene: TRBV20-1; D gene: .; J gene: TRBJ2-1; clone size: few; CDR3 DNA: TGCAGTGGGGAGTCCTTAGGCGATGAGCAGTTCTTC; CDR3 protein: CSGESLGDEQFF